This paragraph covers one T cell receptor beta chain sequence. The protocol was immunoSEQ multiplex PCR, while the TCRdb copy is restricted to in-frame clones and leaves out a portion. This sample carries around 200,000 clones, 85% to 90% of them seen once, and the ten largest clones take more than 7%. CDR1 is MNHEY, CDR2 SVGEGT, per germline. The CDR3 has 15 residues. Trimming removed 6 bases from V and 4 bases from J; junction bases left unmatched: 9. These data come from a study of T cell responses to AZD1222 COVID-19 vaccine. Study context: Second doses at about 4 or about 12 weeks were pooled.

This receptor was obtained from an adult in good health. V and J are TRBV6-2 or TRBV6-3 and TRBJ1-2; 9 bases fit TRBD1. The sample here was peripheral blood, taken on day 0 of AZD1222 vaccination. The CDR3 region has the DNA TGTGCCAGCAGCCAAACCGGGACAGGGATCTATGGCTACACCTTC. It is translated as CASSQTGTGIYGYTF.